This entry features one T cell receptor beta chain sequence. Its matching antigen is unknown. Trimming took off 11 bases at V and 5 bases at J, with 12 bases between the two ends. Germline CDR1 and CDR2: MNHNY and SVGAGI (reference sequence). This CDR3 contains 11 residues. This entry comes from a study of cytomegalovirus exposure and HLA in healthy donors. Study-wide context: The platform used for the 120 or so validation repertoires matched that of the roughly 720 first-cohort repertoires, a later analysis reported.

Whole-study findings and limits: It was found in a later analysis that first-cohort TCR clusters tended to co-occur in the 100 to 150 validation repertoires.

Clones were read by immunoSEQ multiplex PCR, and TCRdb kept only the in-frame ones, dropping some. This table has approximately 140,000 clones, 86% appearing once. The TCR sequence derives from a man younger than 35 in good health and CMV-seronegative. Sequencing was carried out using PBMCs. This sequence joins TRBV6-6 and TRBJ1-1; TRBD1 is a possible D gene (5 bases). The CDR3 protein is CAVRAVTEAFF. The CDR3 DNA reads as TGTGCCGTCAGGGCCGTGACTGAAGCTTTCTTT.